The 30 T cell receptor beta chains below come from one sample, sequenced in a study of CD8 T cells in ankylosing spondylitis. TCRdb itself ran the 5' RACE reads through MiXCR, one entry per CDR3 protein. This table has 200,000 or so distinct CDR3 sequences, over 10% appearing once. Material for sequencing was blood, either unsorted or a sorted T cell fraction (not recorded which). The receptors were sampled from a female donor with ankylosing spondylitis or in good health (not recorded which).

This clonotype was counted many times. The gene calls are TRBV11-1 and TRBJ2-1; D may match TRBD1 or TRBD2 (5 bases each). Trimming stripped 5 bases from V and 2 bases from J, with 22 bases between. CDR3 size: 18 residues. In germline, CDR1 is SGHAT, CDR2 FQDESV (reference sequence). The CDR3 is CASSPGRNPRGAYNEQFF. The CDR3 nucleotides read TGTGCCAGCAGCCCCGGACGGAACCCGCGAGGGGCCTACAATGAGCAGTTCTTC.

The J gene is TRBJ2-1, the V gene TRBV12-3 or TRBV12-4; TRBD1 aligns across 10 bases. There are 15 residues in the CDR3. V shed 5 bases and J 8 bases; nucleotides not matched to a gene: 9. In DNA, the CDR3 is TGTGCCAGCAGTACCGGGACAGGGGCACGGGATGAGCAGTTCTTC. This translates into CASSTGTGARDEQFF.

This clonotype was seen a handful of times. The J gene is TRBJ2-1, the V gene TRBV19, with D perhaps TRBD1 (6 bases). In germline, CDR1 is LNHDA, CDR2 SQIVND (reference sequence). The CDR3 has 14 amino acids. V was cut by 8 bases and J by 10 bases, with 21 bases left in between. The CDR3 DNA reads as TGTGCCAGTCAGGGGAACTTAAGGCCCAGGGAGCAGTTCTTC. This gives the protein CASQGNLRPREQFF. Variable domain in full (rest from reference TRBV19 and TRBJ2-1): DGGITQSPKYLFRKEGQNVTLSCEQNLNHDAMYWYRQDPGQGLRLIYYSQIVNDFQKGDIAEGYSVSREKKESFPLTVTSAQKNPTAFYLCASQGNLRPREQFFGPGTRLTVL.

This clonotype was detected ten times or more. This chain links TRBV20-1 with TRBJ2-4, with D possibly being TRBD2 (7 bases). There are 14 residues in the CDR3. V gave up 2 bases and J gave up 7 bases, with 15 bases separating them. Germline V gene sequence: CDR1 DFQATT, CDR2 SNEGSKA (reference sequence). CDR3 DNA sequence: TGCAGTGCTAGACAAGGGGGGGATTTGAACATTCAGTACTTC. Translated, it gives CSARQGGDLNIQYF.

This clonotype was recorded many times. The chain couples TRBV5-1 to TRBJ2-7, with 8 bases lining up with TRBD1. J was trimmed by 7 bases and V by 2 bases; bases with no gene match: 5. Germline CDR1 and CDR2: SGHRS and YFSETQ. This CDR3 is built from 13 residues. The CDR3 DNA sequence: TGCGCCAGCAGCTTTAATCGACAGGGGGAGCAGTACTTC. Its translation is CASSFNRQGEQYF.

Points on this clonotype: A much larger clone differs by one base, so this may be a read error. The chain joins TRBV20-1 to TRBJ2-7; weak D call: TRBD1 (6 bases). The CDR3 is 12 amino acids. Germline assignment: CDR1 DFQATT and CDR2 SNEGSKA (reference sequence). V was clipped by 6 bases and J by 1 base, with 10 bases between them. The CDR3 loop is CSAKQGSYEQYF. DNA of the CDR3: TGCAGTGCCAAACAGGGATCCTACGAGCAGTACTTC.

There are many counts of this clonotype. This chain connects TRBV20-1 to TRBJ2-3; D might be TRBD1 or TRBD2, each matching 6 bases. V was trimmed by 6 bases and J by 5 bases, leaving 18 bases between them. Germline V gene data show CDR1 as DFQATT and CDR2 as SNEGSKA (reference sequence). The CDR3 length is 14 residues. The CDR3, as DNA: TGCAGTGCCCCCGGGGGCATTTCACGAGATACGCAGTATTTT. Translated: CSAPGGISRDTQYF.

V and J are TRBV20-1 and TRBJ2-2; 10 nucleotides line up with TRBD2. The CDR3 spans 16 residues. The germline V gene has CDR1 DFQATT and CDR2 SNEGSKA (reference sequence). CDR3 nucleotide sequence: TGCTGCGTTCGGGCTAGCGGGAGTTTTGGCACCGGGGAGCTGTTTTTT. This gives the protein CCVRASGSFGTGELFF.

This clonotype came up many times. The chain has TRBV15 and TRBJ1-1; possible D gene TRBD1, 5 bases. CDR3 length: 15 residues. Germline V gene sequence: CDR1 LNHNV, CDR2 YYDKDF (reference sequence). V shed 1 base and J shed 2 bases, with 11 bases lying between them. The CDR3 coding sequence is TGTGCCACCAGCAGAGGTCGAGGGGTAAACACTGAAGCTTTCTTT. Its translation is CATSRGRGVNTEAFF.

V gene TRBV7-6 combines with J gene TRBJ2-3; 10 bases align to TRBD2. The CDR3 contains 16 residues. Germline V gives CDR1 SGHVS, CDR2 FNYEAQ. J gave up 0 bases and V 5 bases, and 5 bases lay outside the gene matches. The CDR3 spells CASSKLAGSSTDTQYF. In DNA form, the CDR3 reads TGTGCCAGCAGCAAACTAGCGGGATCAAGCACAGATACGCAGTATTTT. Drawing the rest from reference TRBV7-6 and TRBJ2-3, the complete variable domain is GAGVSQSPRYKVTKRGQDVALRCDPISGHVSLYWYRQALGQGPEFLTYFNYEAQQDKSGLPNDRFSAERPEGSISTLTIQRTEQRDSAMYRCASSKLAGSSTDTQYFGPGTRLTVL.

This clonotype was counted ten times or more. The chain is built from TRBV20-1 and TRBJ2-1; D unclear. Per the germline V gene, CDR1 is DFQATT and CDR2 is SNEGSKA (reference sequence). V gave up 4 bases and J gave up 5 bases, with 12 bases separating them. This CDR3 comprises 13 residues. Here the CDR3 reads CSATIRLDNEQFF. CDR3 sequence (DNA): TGCAGTGCTACGATTAGACTGGACAATGAGCAGTTCTTC.

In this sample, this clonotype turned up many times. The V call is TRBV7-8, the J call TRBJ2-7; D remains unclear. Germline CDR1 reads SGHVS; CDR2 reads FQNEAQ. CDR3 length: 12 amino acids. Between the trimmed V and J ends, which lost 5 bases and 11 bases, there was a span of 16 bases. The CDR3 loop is CASSPSSADEYF. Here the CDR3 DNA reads TGTGCCAGCAGCCCATCCTCGGCTGATGAGTACTTC.

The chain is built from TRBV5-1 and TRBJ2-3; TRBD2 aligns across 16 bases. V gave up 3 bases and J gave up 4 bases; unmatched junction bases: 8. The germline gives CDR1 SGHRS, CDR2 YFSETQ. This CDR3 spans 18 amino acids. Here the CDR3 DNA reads TGCGCCAGCAGCTCGGGACTAGCGGGAGGGCCTATATCAGATACGCAGTATTTT. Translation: CASSSGLAGGPISDTQYF.

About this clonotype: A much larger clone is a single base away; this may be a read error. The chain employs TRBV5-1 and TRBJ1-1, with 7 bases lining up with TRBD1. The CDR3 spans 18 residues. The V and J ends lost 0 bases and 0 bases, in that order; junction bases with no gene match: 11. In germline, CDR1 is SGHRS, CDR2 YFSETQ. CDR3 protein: CASSLAASGGILNTEAFF. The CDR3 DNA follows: TGCGCCAGCAGCTTGGCTGCCTCAGGGGGGATCTTGAACACTGAAGCTTTCTTT.

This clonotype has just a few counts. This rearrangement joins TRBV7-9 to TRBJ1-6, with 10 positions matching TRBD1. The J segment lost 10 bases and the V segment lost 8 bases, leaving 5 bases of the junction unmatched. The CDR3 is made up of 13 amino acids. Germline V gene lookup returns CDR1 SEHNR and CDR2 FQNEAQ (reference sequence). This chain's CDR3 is CASRGQGNSPLHF. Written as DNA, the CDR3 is TGTGCCAGCCGGGGACAGGGGAACTCACCCCTCCACTTT.

The CDR3 region is CAIRRPNQYEQYF. The CDR3 region has the DNA TGTGCCATCAGACGCCCGAACCAGTACGAGCAGTACTTC. This chain links TRBV10-3 with TRBJ2-7; D call uncertain. The CDR3 runs to 13 residues. The V end lost 6 bases, the J end lost 4 bases, and 13 bases lay between the germline ends. Germline V gives CDR1 ENHRY, CDR2 SYGVKD.

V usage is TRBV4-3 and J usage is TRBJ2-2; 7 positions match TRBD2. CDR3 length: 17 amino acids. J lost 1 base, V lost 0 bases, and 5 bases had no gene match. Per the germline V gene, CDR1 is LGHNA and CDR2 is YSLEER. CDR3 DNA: TGCGCCAGCAGCCAAGATTTGGCTAGCGGGAACACCGGGGAGCTGTTTTTT. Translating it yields CASSQDLASGNTGELFF.

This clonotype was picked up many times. CDR3: CASSRTGQGGRSRGYTF. The CDR3 DNA follows: TGTGCCAGCAGTCGAACCGGACAGGGAGGAAGGTCGCGGGGCTACACCTTC. The J gene is TRBJ1-2, the V gene TRBV7-3, with 8 bases matching TRBD1. This CDR3 region has 17 residues. The germline V gene has CDR1 SGHTA and CDR2 FQGTGA. The V gene end was trimmed by 6 bases and the J gene end by 8 bases; junction bases not matched to a gene: 20. Full variable domain (rest looked up from reference TRBV7-3 and TRBJ1-2): GAGVSQTPSNKVTEKGKYVELRCDPISGHTALYWYRQSLGQGPEFLIYFQGTGAADDSGLPNDRFFAVRPEGSVSTLKIQRTERGDSAVYLCASSRTGQGGRSRGYTFGSGTRLTVV.

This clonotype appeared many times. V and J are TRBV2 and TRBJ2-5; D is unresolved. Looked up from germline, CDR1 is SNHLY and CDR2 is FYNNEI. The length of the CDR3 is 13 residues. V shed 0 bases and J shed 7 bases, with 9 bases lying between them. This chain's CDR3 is CASSEALYRTQYF. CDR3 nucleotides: TGTGCCAGCAGTGAAGCGCTATATAGGACCCAGTACTTC.

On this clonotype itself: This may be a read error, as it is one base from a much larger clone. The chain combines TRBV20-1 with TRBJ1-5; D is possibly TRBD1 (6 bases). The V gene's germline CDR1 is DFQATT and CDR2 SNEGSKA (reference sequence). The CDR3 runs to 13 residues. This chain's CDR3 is CSASTGRNQPLHF. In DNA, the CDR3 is TGCAGTGCTAGTACAGGGCGCAATCAGCCCCTGCATTTT.

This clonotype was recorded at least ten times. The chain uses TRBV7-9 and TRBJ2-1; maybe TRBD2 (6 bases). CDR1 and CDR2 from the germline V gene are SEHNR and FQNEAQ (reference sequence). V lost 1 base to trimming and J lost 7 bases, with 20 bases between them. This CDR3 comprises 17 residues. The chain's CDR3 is CASSLELGGTPKNEQFF. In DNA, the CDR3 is TGTGCCAGCAGCTTAGAACTGGGCGGGACCCCTAAGAATGAGCAGTTCTTC.

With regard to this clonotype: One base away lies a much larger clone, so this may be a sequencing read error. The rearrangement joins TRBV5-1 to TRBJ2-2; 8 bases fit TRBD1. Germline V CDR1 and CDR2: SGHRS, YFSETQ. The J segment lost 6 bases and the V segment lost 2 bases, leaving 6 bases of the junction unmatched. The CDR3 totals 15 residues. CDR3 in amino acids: CASSFQGATPGELFF. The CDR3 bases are TGCGCCAGCAGCTTCCAGGGGGCGACCCCCGGGGAGCTGTTTTTT.

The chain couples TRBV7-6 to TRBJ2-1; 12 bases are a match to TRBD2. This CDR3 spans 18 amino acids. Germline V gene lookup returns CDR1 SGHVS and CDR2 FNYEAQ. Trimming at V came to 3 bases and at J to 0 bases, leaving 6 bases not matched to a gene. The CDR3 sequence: CASSLPSGRASSYNEQFF. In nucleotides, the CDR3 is TGTGCCAGCAGCTTGCCTAGCGGGAGGGCCAGCTCCTACAATGAGCAGTTCTTC.

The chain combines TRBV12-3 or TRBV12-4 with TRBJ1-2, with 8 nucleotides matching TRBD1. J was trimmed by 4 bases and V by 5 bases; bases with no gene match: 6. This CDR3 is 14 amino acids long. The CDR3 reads CASSPRQGSYGYTF. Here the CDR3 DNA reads TGTGCCAGCAGTCCCCGACAGGGGAGCTATGGCTACACCTTC.

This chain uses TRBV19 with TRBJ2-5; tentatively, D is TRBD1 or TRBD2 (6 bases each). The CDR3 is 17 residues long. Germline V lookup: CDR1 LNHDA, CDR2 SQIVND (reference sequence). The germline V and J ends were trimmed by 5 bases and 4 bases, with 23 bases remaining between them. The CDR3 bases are TGTGCCAGTAGTGGAGGGGACATCTCAGGTTTAGGAGAGACCCAGTACTTC. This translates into CASSGGDISGLGETQYF.

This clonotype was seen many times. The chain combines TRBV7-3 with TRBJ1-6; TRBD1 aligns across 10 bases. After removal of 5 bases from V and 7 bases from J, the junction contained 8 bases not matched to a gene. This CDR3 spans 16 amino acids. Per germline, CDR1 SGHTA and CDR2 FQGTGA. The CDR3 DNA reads TGTGCCAGCAGCCTTCAGGCGGGACAGGGGAATTCACCCCTCCACTTT. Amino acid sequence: CASSLQAGQGNSPLHF. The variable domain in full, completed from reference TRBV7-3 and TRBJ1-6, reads GAGVSQTPSNKVTEKGKYVELRCDPISGHTALYWYRQSLGQGPEFLIYFQGTGAADDSGLPNDRFFAVRPEGSVSTLKIQRTERGDSAVYLCASSLQAGQGNSPLHFGNGTRLTVT.

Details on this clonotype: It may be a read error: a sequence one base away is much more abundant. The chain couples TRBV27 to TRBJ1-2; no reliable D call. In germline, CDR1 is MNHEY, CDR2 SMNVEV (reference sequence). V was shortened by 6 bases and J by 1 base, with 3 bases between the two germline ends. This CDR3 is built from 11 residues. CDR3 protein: CASRINYGYTF. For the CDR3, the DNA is TGTGCCAGCAGGATTAACTATGGCTACACCTTC.

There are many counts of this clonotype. In DNA form, the CDR3 reads TGTGCCAGCAGTGGGGGTAGCGGGAGCTCCTACGAGCAGTACTTC. Amino acids: CASSGGSGSSYEQYF. The chain recombines TRBV2 with TRBJ2-7; 9 positions match TRBD2. The CDR3 runs to 15 residues. CDR1 and CDR2 (germline): SNHLY, FYNNEI. The trim removed 4 bases at V and 0 bases at J, leaving 4 bases unmatched.

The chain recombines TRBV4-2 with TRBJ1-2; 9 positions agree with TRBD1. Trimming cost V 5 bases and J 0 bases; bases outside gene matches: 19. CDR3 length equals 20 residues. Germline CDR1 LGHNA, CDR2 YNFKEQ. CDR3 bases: TGTGCCAGCAGCAATCGAGGCGGACAGGGGTTTTTCGGAGCTAACTATGGCTACACCTTC. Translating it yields CASSNRGGQGFFGANYGYTF.

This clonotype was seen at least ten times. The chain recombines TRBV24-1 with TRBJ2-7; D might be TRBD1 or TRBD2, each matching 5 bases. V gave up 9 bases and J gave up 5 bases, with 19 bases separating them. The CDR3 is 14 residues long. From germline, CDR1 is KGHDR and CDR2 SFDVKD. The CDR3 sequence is CATAGRGDNHEQYF. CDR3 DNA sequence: TGTGCCACCGCGGGTAGAGGGGATAATCACGAGCAGTACTTC.